The sequence of this TCR beta chain was determined in a study of OX40 agonist ivuxolimab in advanced cancers. The wider study: An anti-OX40 (CD134) antibody with agonistic activity, ivuxolimab, was administered to patients. Two patients with cutaneous melanoma and one with hepatocellular carcinoma, three in total, showed partial responses.

Of note for this clone: Its antigen is as yet unknown.

Clones were sequenced by immunoSEQ multiplex PCR, and TCRdb holds only the in-frame ones, with some missing. The repertoire holds roughly 25,000 clones, with 76% as singletons. Per germline, CDR1 SQVTM and CDR2 ANQGSEA. CDR3 length: 16 amino acids. Trimming removed 2 bases at V and 4 bases at J, with 18 bases between. General observations from the study: Patients who responded partially at 0.1-3.0 mg/kg showed clonal expansion ranking among the lowest.

Blood sampling was done at baseline, cycle 4 day 1, and cycle 7 day 1. The clonotype comes from an adult with an advanced solid tumor such as melanoma, head and neck, liver or kidney cancer. The V call is TRBV29-1, the J call TRBJ2-1; a weak D match, TRBD1 (6 bases). The specimen comprised CD4+ or CD8+ T cells sorted from blood, sampled in a trial of the OX40 agonist ivuxolimab. CDR3 sequence: CSVELSRDTIYNEQFF. Written as DNA, the CDR3 is TGCAGCGTTGAACTTTCTCGGGACACTATATACAATGAGCAGTTCTTC.